These 15 T cell receptor beta chains originate from one sample sequenced in a study of blood T cell repertoires in COVID-19. TCRdb's copy holds only in-frame clones and misses some; the assay was immunoSEQ multiplex PCR. The repertoire holds 150,000 or so clones, with approximately 92% as singletons. Sequencing was carried out using peripheral blood. The receptor source for this set is a man aged 18 to 30 with COVID-19, enrolled during active disease.

The CDR3: CASSLVGGNYGYTF. The DNA of the CDR3 is TGTGCCAGCAGTTTGGTTGGCGGGAACTATGGCTACACCTTC. The chain carries TRBV28 and TRBJ1-2; D uncertain. The CDR3 is 14 amino acids. The germline gives CDR1 MDHEN, CDR2 SYDVKM. V was pared by 3 bases and J by 2 bases, with 10 bases between.

This clone was seen a single time. J is TRBJ2-1 and V is TRBV9; the match to TRBD2 covers 8 bases. The CDR3 extends over 15 amino acids. Germline trimming cut 0 bases from V and 4 bases from J; bases unmatched to any gene: 3. The V gene's germline CDR1 is SGDLS and CDR2 YYNGEE. This CDR3 is CASSVAPGGYNEQFF. Here the CDR3 DNA reads TGTGCCAGCAGCGTAGCTCCGGGAGGGTACAATGAGCAGTTCTTC.

The chain couples TRBV7-7 to TRBJ2-5, with 7 bases lining up with TRBD1. The V and J ends lost 5 bases and 3 bases, in that order; junction bases with no gene match: 3. The CDR3 loop spans 13 amino acids. Looked up from germline, CDR1 is SSHAT and CDR2 is FNYEAQ (reference sequence). CDR3 coding DNA: TGTGCCAGCAGCCGTGACAGGGAAGAGACCCAGTACTTC. Protein: CASSRDREETQYF.

The chain couples TRBV28 to TRBJ2-7; perhaps TRBD1 as D (7 bases). The V end lost 4 bases, the J end lost 4 bases, and 14 bases lay between the germline ends. Per the germline V gene, CDR1 is MDHEN and CDR2 is SYDVKM. This CDR3 comprises 14 residues. The CDR3: CASSWPGGLYEQYF. For the CDR3, the DNA is TGTGCCAGCAGTTGGCCAGGGGGGCTATACGAGCAGTACTTC.

The CDR3 reads CASSPRAGQAGYTF. DNA of the CDR3: TGTGCCAGCAGTCCCAGGGCAGGGCAGGCCGGCTACACCTTC. V usage is TRBV27 and J usage is TRBJ1-2; D perhaps matches TRBD1 (5 bases). Looked up from germline, CDR1 is MNHEY and CDR2 is SMNVEV (reference sequence). The V gene lost 5 bases and the J gene lost 8 bases, with 18 bases spanning the gap. The CDR3 covers 14 residues.

V is TRBV10-3 and J is TRBJ1-1, with a tentative D call TRBD1 (6 bases). Germline V CDR1 and CDR2: ENHRY, SYGVKD. This CDR3 has 14 amino acids. The V end lost 2 bases, the J end lost 5 bases, and 12 bases lay between the germline ends. The CDR3 sequence: CAISEDGGRTEAFF. The CDR3 DNA sequence: TGTGCCATCAGTGAGGACGGGGGGCGTACTGAAGCTTTCTTT.

V usage is TRBV11-2 and J usage is TRBJ2-2, with D perhaps matching TRBD2 (5 bases). CDR1 SGHAT and CDR2 FQNNGV come from the germline V gene. The CDR3 has 13 amino acids. The V end was cut by 4 bases, the J end by 7 bases, with 10 bases between. The CDR3 here is CASSSTGIGELFF. CDR3 coding DNA: TGTGCCAGCAGCTCTACGGGAATCGGGGAGCTGTTTTTT.

This chain links TRBV20-1 with TRBJ2-1; TRBD2 matches at 9 bases. The germline gives CDR1 DFQATT, CDR2 SNEGSKA (reference sequence). This CDR3 is built from 15 residues. V dropped 3 bases and J dropped 3; count of bases not matched to a gene: 6. The CDR3 nucleotides read TGCAGTGCTAGTAGCGGGAGAGTGGGCTACAATGAGCAGTTCTTC. It codes for CSASSGRVGYNEQFF.

This chain connects TRBV28 to TRBJ2-7; the match to TRBD1 covers 8 bases. The CDR3 contains 13 residues. V was clipped by 10 bases and J by 4 bases; unmatched bases: 9. The germline V gene encodes CDR1 MDHEN and CDR2 SYDVKM. CDR3 residues: CATRGQGYYEQYF. The CDR3 DNA is TGTGCCACCCGTGGACAGGGCTATTACGAGCAGTACTTC.

This chain links TRBV13 with TRBJ2-3; tentatively, D is TRBD2 (6 bases). The V end was cut by 5 bases, the J end by 2 bases, with 20 bases between. The CDR3 covers 17 residues. CDR1 PRHDT and CDR2 FYEKMQ come from the germline V gene (reference sequence). The CDR3 DNA reads TGTGCCAGCAGCAGGGGCCTCCACGGGAGAACCACAGATACGCAGTATTTT. Protein sequence: CASSRGLHGRTTDTQYF.

V and J are TRBV3-1 (or the pseudogene TRBV3-2) and TRBJ1-1; 7 nucleotides agree with TRBD1. The junction had 4 bases not matched to a gene; V was cut back by 5 bases and J by 1 base. The CDR3 has 14 amino acids. The germline CDR1 and CDR2 sequences are LGHDT and YNNKEL (reference sequence). The CDR3 sequence is CASSIRQGNTEAFF. The DNA of the CDR3 is TGTGCCAGCAGCATAAGACAGGGGAACACTGAAGCTTTCTTT.

The CDR3 DNA follows: TGTGCCACCAGTGCCAAATGGGAGGGAAGGGACACCGGGGAGCTGTTTTTT. Translation gives CATSAKWEGRDTGELFF. This chain links TRBV24-1 with TRBJ2-2, with 7 nucleotides matching TRBD2. V dropped 5 bases and J dropped 3; count of bases not matched to a gene: 11. This CDR3 comprises 17 residues. Germline V gene data show CDR1 as KGHDR and CDR2 as SFDVKD.

This sequence joins TRBV28 and TRBJ2-7, with TRBD2 matching over 7 bases. After removal of 3 bases from V and 1 base from J, the junction contained 9 bases not matched to a gene. The V gene's germline CDR1 is MDHEN and CDR2 SYDVKM. This CDR3 region has 16 residues. In DNA form, the CDR3 reads TGTGCCAGCAGTTTTGCGCGTACGGGGGGATCCTACGAGCAGTACTTC. Translating it yields CASSFARTGGSYEQYF.

This clone showed up just once. This chain uses TRBV28 with TRBJ2-7; 9 bases agree with TRBD1. J gave up 4 bases and V 5 bases, and 9 bases lay outside the gene matches. The CDR3 sequence is 15 residues long. Germline CDR1 is MDHEN and CDR2 is SYDVKM. CDR3 sequence reads: CASSETQGALYEQYF. The CDR3 coding sequence is TGTGCCAGCAGTGAGACACAGGGGGCACTTTACGAGCAGTACTTC.

V is TRBV7-2 and J is TRBJ2-1; 15 nucleotides align to TRBD2. The CDR3 is 17 amino acids. V lost 1 base to trimming and J lost 7 bases; unmatched junction nucleotides: 5. Germline-derived CDR1 and CDR2 are SGHTA and FQGNSA. The CDR3 sequence: CASSLESGTSGRNEQFF. For the CDR3, the DNA is TGTGCCAGCAGCTTAGAATCCGGGACTAGCGGGAGGAATGAGCAGTTCTTC.